The 15 T cell receptor beta chains below come from one sample, sequenced in a study of T cells in Graves' hyperthyroidism and ophthalmopathy. The CDR3 regions of TCR beta were amplified from RNA transcripts. Primed by the HTBI set, a first-round RT-PCR was run on the TCR CDR3. TCRdb ran MiXCR on the multiplex PCR reads and lists one entry per CDR3 protein. The repertoire includes about 660,000 distinct CDR3 sequences, 45% of them detected once, and less than 9.5% sits in the top ten. What was sequenced was peripheral blood or thyroid tissue (not recorded which). The receptors here all came from an adult man with Graves' disease, either hyperthyroidism or ophthalmopathy (not recorded which).

In the case of this clonotype: The junction departs from the called germline gene at one end, perhaps through a read error. The rearrangement uses TRBV25-1 and TRBJ1-6, with TRBD1 identical over 8 bases. CDR3 length: 15 residues. The germline V gene has CDR1 MGHDK and CDR2 SYGVNS. The CDR3 DNA is TGTGTCAGCAGTTTTTCAGGGGGCAGGAGATCACCCCTCCACTTT. Residues: CVSSFSGGRRSPLHF.

The CDR3 DNA is TGTGCCAGCAGCTTGGAGCCGGCGGGGAACACTGAAGCTTTCTTT. This sequence encodes CASSLEPAGNTEAFF. The rearrangement uses TRBV7-8 and TRBJ1-1; unclear D gene. The CDR3 runs 15 residues. The germline V gene has CDR1 SGHVS and CDR2 FQNEAQ. Trimming took off 3 bases at V and 1 base at J, with 12 bases between the two ends.

The chain links TRBV25-1 to TRBJ1-6; 8 nucleotides match TRBD1. Trimming removed 2 bases from V and 10 bases from J; junction bases left unmatched: 10. The CDR3 length is 16 residues. CDR1 and CDR2 (germline): MGHDK, SYGVNS. The CDR3 protein is CASSETWDRWNSPLHF. The CDR3 region has the DNA TGTGCCAGCAGTGAAACATGGGACAGGTGGAACTCACCCCTCCACTTT.

With respect to this clonotype: A much larger clone sits a single nucleotide away, making a read error possible. This rearrangement joins TRBV11-2 to TRBJ1-1; 7 bases map to TRBD1. Germline CDR1 is SGHAT and CDR2 is FQNNGV. CDR3 length: 15 amino acids. With V trimmed by 3 bases and J by 1 base, 5 bases remained unmatched. Here the CDR3 DNA reads TGTGCCAGCAGCTTTGAAGGGACAGCGAACACTGAAGCTTTCTTT. This encodes CASSFEGTANTEAFF. The entire variable domain, with the rest obtained from reference TRBV11-2 and TRBJ1-1, is as follows: EAGVAQSPRYKIIEKRQSVAFWCNPISGHATLYWYQQILGQGPKLLIQFQNNGVVDDSQLPKDRFSAERLKGVDSTLKIQPAKLEDSAVYLCASSFEGTANTEAFFGQGTRLTVV.

The chain recombines TRBV29-1 with TRBJ1-6; D perhaps matches TRBD1 (5 bases). This CDR3 spans 12 amino acids. Germline CDR1 SQVTM, CDR2 ANQGSEA. The germline V and J ends were trimmed by 7 bases and 8 bases, with 12 bases remaining between them. Here the CDR3 reads CSAGTHDSPLHF. The CDR3 nucleotides are TGCAGCGCCGGGACGCATGATTCACCCCTCCACTTT.

This chain connects TRBV6-6 to TRBJ1-2; D uncertain. V shed 6 bases and J shed 0 bases, with 11 bases lying between them. Germline V lookup: CDR1 MNHNY, CDR2 SVGAGI (reference sequence). The CDR3 runs 14 residues. CDR3 DNA: TGTGCCAGCAGGGACGCGGGAGCTAACTATGGCTACACCTTC. It encodes CASRDAGANYGYTF.

This clonotype turned up a few times. This chain links TRBV5-1 with TRBJ1-4; 7 positions match TRBD1. V lost 5 bases and J lost 0; bases outside the gene matches: 7. Germline values: CDR1 SGHRS, CDR2 YFSETQ. The CDR3 consists of 16 residues. CDR3 in amino acids: CASREGQVATNEKLFF. DNA for the CDR3: TGCGCCAGCAGAGAAGGACAGGTCGCAACTAATGAAAAACTGTTTTTT.

This clonotype has at least ten counts. The V and J genes are TRBV29-1 and TRBJ2-7; D is undetermined. The germline V and J ends were trimmed by 4 bases and 1 base, with 11 bases remaining between them. CDR3 size: 13 residues. CDR1 is SQVTM and CDR2 is ANQGSEA in the germline V gene. The DNA for the CDR3 is TGCAGCGTTGGTTCGGGCAGGTCCTACGAGCAGTACTTC. This translates into CSVGSGRSYEQYF.

The rearrangement uses TRBV5-4 and TRBJ1-6; D ambiguous. V lost 3 bases and J lost 10, with 23 bases in between. This CDR3 region has 17 residues. Germline V gene lookup returns CDR1 SGHNT and CDR2 YYREEE (reference sequence). In DNA form, the CDR3 reads TGTGCCAGCAGCTACGCGATTGGAGTGGGAGGTAGATCACCCCTCCACTTT. It encodes CASSYAIGVGGRSPLHF.

This clonotype was found once. One end of the junction does not line up with germline, which may come from a read error. V usage is TRBV6-5 and J usage is TRBJ2-5, with D maybe TRBD2 (5 bases). CDR3 length: 11 residues. Germline CDR1 and CDR2: MNHEY and SVGAGI. CDR3 sequence reads: CASSYRGSLNF. The CDR3 nucleotides read TGTGCCAGCAGTTATCGTGGGAGCCTTAACTTC.

The chain links TRBV29-1 to TRBJ1-1, with D possibly being TRBD1 (5 bases). Trimming took off 8 bases at V and 3 bases at J, with 22 bases between the two ends. In germline, CDR1 is SQVTM, CDR2 ANQGSEA. The CDR3 is 15 residues long. The CDR3 bases are TGCAGCTCCCCTGGCGGGGGGATGATGGACACTGAAGCTTTCTTT. Amino acid sequence: CSSPGGGMMDTEAFF.

This clonotype has a count of ten or more. The rearrangement links TRBV20-1 to TRBJ2-7; weak D call: TRBD2 (5 bases). Germline assignment: CDR1 DFQATT and CDR2 SNEGSKA (reference sequence). Deletions cut 0 bases from V and 6 bases from J, with 15 bases between. There are 14 residues in the CDR3. CDR3 sequence: CSARDRPSLVEQYF. CDR3 DNA: TGCAGTGCTAGAGATCGGCCTAGCCTAGTCGAGCAGTACTTC.

This clonotype was observed a few times. The genes are TRBV7-8 and TRBJ1-6; 7 nucleotides align to TRBD1. This CDR3 spans 14 amino acids. Looked up from germline, CDR1 is SGHVS and CDR2 is FQNEAQ. Trimming took 8 bases from V and 10 from J; bases not matched to a gene: 11. The CDR3 DNA sequence: TGTGCCAGCTCATCCGGGACAGAAGAATCACCCCTCCACTTT. Translated, it gives CASSSGTEESPLHF.

This clonotype was recorded at least ten times. V gene TRBV2 combines with J gene TRBJ1-2; the D gene is possibly TRBD1 (5 bases). Germline values: CDR1 SNHLY, CDR2 FYNNEI. The CDR3 runs to 14 residues. The V end lost 3 bases, the J end lost 0 bases, and 8 bases lay between the germline ends. The CDR3 region is CASSEGVANYGYTF. The CDR3 nucleotides read TGTGCCAGCAGTGAGGGGGTAGCTAACTATGGCTACACCTTC.

This clonotype was seen a handful of times. The chain couples TRBV7-8 to TRBJ2-7; 10 bases agree with TRBD2. J was trimmed by 4 bases and V by 3 bases; bases with no gene match: 9. CDR1 is SGHVS, CDR2 FQNEAQ, per germline. The CDR3 spans 16 residues. CDR3 bases: TGTGCCAGCAGCTTCTCCCTAGCGGGAGCCGATTACGAGCAGTACTTC. Translation gives CASSFSLAGADYEQYF.